This T cell receptor (beta chain) comes out of a study of cytomegalovirus exposure and HLA in healthy donors. Data came from immunoSEQ multiplex PCR; TCRdb stores just in-frame clones and leaves some out. The sample holds some 210,000 clones, around 78% seen once. As for this clone: One end of the junction varies from germline; a read error may be responsible.

The CDR3 loop spans 11 amino acids. CDR1 and CDR2 from the germline V gene are MNHNY and SVGAGI (reference sequence). J is TRBJ2-7 and V is TRBV6-6, with 10 bases aligning to TRBD1. The receptor's source is a young woman in good health and CMV-seronegative. Sample: PBMCs. The CDR3 loop is CASSYAGQGHF. CDR3 coding DNA: TGTGCCAGCAGTTACGCGGGACAGGGGCACTTC.